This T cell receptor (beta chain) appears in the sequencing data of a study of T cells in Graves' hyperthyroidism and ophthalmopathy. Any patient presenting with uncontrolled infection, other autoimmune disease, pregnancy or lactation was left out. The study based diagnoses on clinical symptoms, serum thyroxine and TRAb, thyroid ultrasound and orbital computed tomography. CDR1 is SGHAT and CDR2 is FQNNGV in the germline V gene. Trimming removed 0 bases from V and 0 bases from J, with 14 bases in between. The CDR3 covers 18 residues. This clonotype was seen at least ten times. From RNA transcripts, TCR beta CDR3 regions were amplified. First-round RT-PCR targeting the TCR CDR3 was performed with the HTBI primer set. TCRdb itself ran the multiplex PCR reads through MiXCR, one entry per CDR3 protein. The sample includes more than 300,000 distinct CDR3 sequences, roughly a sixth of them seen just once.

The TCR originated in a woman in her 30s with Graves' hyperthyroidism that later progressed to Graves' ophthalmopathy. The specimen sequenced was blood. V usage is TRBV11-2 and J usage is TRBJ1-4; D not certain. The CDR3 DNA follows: TGTGCCAGCAGCTTAGATCGGGATTCGGTTGCAACTAATGAAAAACTGTTTTTT. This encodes CASSLDRDSVATNEKLFF.